The 15 T cell receptor beta chains presented below share a single source sample, sequenced in a study of PD-1 blockade in classical Hodgkin lymphoma. Each patient relapsed following autologous stem cell transplantation, and prior brentuximab vedotin exposure differed. CD8+ T cell isolation from thawed PBMCs was performed by magnetic negative selection. TCRdb's table, derived via immunoSEQ multiplex PCR, lists solely in-frame clones and lacks some. The sample shows fewer than 30,000 clones, 88% of them seen only once. The specimen was CD8+ T cells from blood, collected at baseline. The receptors were gathered from a human donor with classical Hodgkin lymphoma.

This chain links TRBV28 with TRBJ1-2; 7 bases are a match to TRBD1. V dropped 3 bases and J dropped 4; count of bases not matched to a gene: 11. The germline V gene encodes CDR1 MDHEN and CDR2 SYDVKM. This CDR3 has 16 residues. CDR3 sequence (DNA): TGTGCCAGCAGTTTCCCCCGACAGGGAGCGGTCTATGGCTACACCTTC. Translation: CASSFPRQGAVYGYTF.

This chain uses TRBV19 with TRBJ2-1, with 10 bases fitting TRBD1. The J segment lost 8 bases and the V segment lost 7 bases, leaving 8 bases of the junction unmatched. The CDR3 has 14 amino acids. Looked up from germline, CDR1 is LNHDA and CDR2 is SQIVND (reference sequence). As DNA, the CDR3 is TGTGCCAGTACTGCGGGGACAGGGGTCTATGAGCAGTTCTTC. Encoded protein: CASTAGTGVYEQFF.

This chain joins TRBV27 and TRBJ2-1; 10 bases align to TRBD2. The V gene end was trimmed by 8 bases and the J gene end by 4 bases; junction bases not matched to a gene: 2. CDR3 length: 13 residues. Germline-derived CDR1 and CDR2 are MNHEY and SMNVEV (reference sequence). The CDR3 is CASGTSAYNEQFF. The CDR3 DNA follows: TGTGCCAGCGGGACTAGCGCGTACAATGAGCAGTTCTTC.

For the CDR3, the DNA is TGTGCCAGCAGCTTAGTTGGTTCTGGAAACACCATATATTTT. It is translated as CASSLVGSGNTIYF. This sequence joins TRBV7-9 and TRBJ1-3; D remains unclear. From germline, CDR1 is SEHNR and CDR2 FQNEAQ (reference sequence). The CDR3 is made up of 14 amino acids. V was trimmed by 1 base and J by 1 base, leaving 5 bases between them.

The chain employs TRBV7-9 and TRBJ2-5, with 8 nucleotides matching TRBD1. The DNA end favors TRBJ2-7, so the J call may be wrong. Looked up from germline, CDR1 is SEHNR and CDR2 is FQNEAQ (reference sequence). The CDR3 spans 16 residues. CDR3 nucleotide sequence: TGTGCCAGCAGCTCCTCGACAGGGGAGGTCTCCTACGAGCAGTACTTC. It specifies CASSSSTGEVSYEQYF.

V is TRBV11-2 and J is TRBJ2-5; a weak D match, TRBD1 (5 bases). Germline V lookup: CDR1 SGHAT, CDR2 FQNNGV. The CDR3 consists of 15 residues. V was clipped by 0 bases and J by 1 base, with 9 bases between them. As DNA, the CDR3 is TGTGCCAGCAGCTTAGATGGGGCCATCCAAGAGACCCAGTACTTC. Amino acids: CASSLDGAIQETQYF.

This clone has a single count. V usage is TRBV9 and J usage is TRBJ2-7, with TRBD2 matching 15 bases. The V gene's germline CDR1 is SGDLS and CDR2 YYNGEE. CDR3 length: 17 residues. V trimming: 4 bases; J trimming: 4 bases; junction bases outside the gene matches: 9. The CDR3 DNA is TGTGCCAGCAGCTATGGACTAGCGGGAGGGCCTGTATACGAGCAGTACTTC. As protein: CASSYGLAGGPVYEQYF.

The chain is built from TRBV6-1 and TRBJ2-2; 9 bases match TRBD1. The ends lost 0 bases at V and 6 bases at J; junction bases unmatched: 20. The CDR3 spans 21 residues. The germline gives CDR1 MNHNS, CDR2 SASEGT. CDR3 bases: TGTGCCAGCAGTGAAGCGACAGGGACAGGGCTCGTACGAGGGGTCCCCGGGGAGCTGTTTTTT. As protein: CASSEATGTGLVRGVPGELFF.

The chain links TRBV6-5 to TRBJ2-7; a possible D gene is TRBD1 (6 bases). The CDR3 is 15 residues long. Germline loops: CDR1 MNHEY, CDR2 SVGAGI. Trimming took 0 bases from V and 3 from J, leaving 12 bases between them. In nucleotides, the CDR3 is TGTGCCAGCAGTTACTCAAACAGGGACGACTACGAGCAGTACTTC. This sequence encodes CASSYSNRDDYEQYF.

This clone was seen a handful of times. The chain recombines TRBV27 with TRBJ2-7, with TRBD2 matching 8 bases. This CDR3 spans 14 amino acids. Germline V CDR1 and CDR2: MNHEY, SMNVEV (reference sequence). Losses at the gene ends were 8 bases for V and 2 bases for J; bases not matched to a gene: 8. CDR3 nucleotide sequence: TGTGCCAGCCGTGGGGCGGGAGGTGCCTACGAGCAGTACTTC. Protein: CASRGAGGAYEQYF.

This clone was observed a handful of times. V is TRBV27 and J is TRBJ2-7; 7 bases map to TRBD1. The CDR3 contains 13 residues. V shed 7 bases, J shed 9 bases, and the junction held 12 bases outside the gene matches. CDR1 and CDR2 (germline): MNHEY, SMNVEV (reference sequence). CDR3: CASKGQPSFGQYF. For the CDR3, the DNA is TGTGCCAGCAAGGGACAGCCATCTTTTGGGCAGTACTTC.

The table lists this clone with a count of one. CDR3 sequence: CASSPRPASGGATDTQYF. CDR3 DNA sequence: TGCGCCAGCAGTCCACGGCCCGCCTCGGGGGGTGCGACAGATACGCAGTATTTT. This chain connects TRBV4-1 to TRBJ2-3, with 7 positions matching TRBD2. The CDR3 sequence is 18 residues long. V was clipped by 6 bases and J by 3 bases; unmatched bases: 18. Per the germline V gene, CDR1 is MGHRA and CDR2 is YSYEKL.

This rearrangement joins TRBV18 to TRBJ1-5; D might be TRBD1 (6 bases). Between the trimmed V and J ends, which lost 6 bases and 6 bases, there was a span of 30 bases. This CDR3 has 19 amino acids. Germline CDR1 reads KGHSH; CDR2 reads LQKENI. DNA for the CDR3: TGTGCCAGCTCGAACCGCCACCAAATCAGCGGGGGGGCCGGTCAGCCCCAGCATTTT. Its translation: CASSNRHQISGGAGQPQHF.

This sequence joins TRBV13 and TRBJ2-3; 9 bases map to TRBD2. V lost 3 bases to trimming and J lost 5 bases; unmatched junction nucleotides: 9. The CDR3 runs 16 residues. The germline V gene has CDR1 PRHDT and CDR2 FYEKMQ (reference sequence). The CDR3 loop is CASSLRAGGGGDTQYF. In DNA form, the CDR3 reads TGTGCCAGCAGCTTGCGAGCGGGAGGTGGGGGAGATACGCAGTATTTT.

V usage is TRBV7-9 and J usage is TRBJ1-5; D not certain. The V end was cut by 2 bases, the J end by 3 bases, with 8 bases between. Germline lookup yields CDR1 SEHNR and CDR2 FQNEAQ (reference sequence). The CDR3 sequence is 14 residues long. The CDR3 sequence is CASSLNGINQPQHF. CDR3 in DNA: TGTGCCAGCAGCTTAAATGGAATCAATCAGCCCCAGCATTTT.